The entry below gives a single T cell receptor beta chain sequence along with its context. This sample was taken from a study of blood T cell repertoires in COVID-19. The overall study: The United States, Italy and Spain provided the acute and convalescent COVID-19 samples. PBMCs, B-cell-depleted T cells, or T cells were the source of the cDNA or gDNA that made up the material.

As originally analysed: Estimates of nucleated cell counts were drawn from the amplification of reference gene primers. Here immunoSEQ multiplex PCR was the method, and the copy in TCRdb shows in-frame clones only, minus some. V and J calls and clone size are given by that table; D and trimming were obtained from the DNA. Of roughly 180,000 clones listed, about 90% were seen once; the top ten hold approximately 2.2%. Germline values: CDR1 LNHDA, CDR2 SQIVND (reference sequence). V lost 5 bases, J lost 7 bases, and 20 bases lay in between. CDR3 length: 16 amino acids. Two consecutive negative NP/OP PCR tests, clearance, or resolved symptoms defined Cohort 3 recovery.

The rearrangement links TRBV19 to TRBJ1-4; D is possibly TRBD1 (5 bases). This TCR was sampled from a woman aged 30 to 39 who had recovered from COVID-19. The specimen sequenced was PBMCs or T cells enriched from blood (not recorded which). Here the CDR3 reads CASSSIGRAGGEKLFF. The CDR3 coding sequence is TGTGCCAGTAGTTCAATTGGGAGGGCTGGGGGTGAAAAACTGTTTTTT. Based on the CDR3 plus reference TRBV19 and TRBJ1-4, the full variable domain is DGGITQSPKYLFRKEGQNVTLSCEQNLNHDAMYWYRQDPGQGLRLIYYSQIVNDFQKGDIAEGYSVSREKKESFPLTVTSAQKNPTAFYLCASSSIGRAGGEKLFFGSGTQLSVL.